What follows are 10 T cell receptor beta chains derived from one specimen sequenced in a study of early T cells in non-severe SARS-CoV-2 infection. One entry per CDR3 protein, called by TCRdb with MiXCR from the 5' RACE reads. The sample lists 87,000 or so distinct CDR3 sequences; about 14% were seen once. Sequenced sample: whole blood. The source is an adult who was a healthcare worker with PCR-confirmed SARS-CoV-2 infection or an uninfected control (not recorded which).

The chain uses TRBV4-3 and TRBJ1-4; TRBD1 agrees at 7 bases. The CDR3 contains 15 residues. CDR1 and CDR2 from the germline V gene are LGHNA and YSLEER. V was pared by 1 base and J by 2 bases, with 1 base of the junction left unmatched. The DNA for the CDR3 is TGCGCCAGCAGCCAAGGGACAGGTACTAATGAAAAACTGTTTTTT. This translates into CASSQGTGTNEKLFF.

This clonotype has a handful of counts. J is TRBJ1-5 and V is TRBV19; unclear D gene. The germline V and J ends were trimmed by 7 bases and 9 bases, with 19 bases remaining between them. Germline CDR1 and CDR2: LNHDA and SQIVND (reference sequence). This CDR3 spans 14 amino acids. The CDR3 loop is CASNNRPGYWPQHF. The CDR3 DNA reads TGTGCCAGTAATAATCGGCCGGGATATTGGCCCCAGCATTTT.

This clonotype has a handful of counts. The gene calls are TRBV7-8 and TRBJ1-1, with D unresolved. Germline CDR1 and CDR2: SGHVS and FQNEAQ. CDR3 length: 15 amino acids. Trimming shortened V by 4 bases and J by 0 bases, and 12 bases separated the two germline ends. The CDR3 is CASSSRPTLNTEAFF. CDR3 in DNA: TGTGCCAGCAGCTCACGGCCGACCCTGAACACTGAAGCTTTCTTT.

The chain carries TRBV20-1 and TRBJ2-3, with 13 nucleotides matching TRBD2. Germline V gene sequence: CDR1 DFQATT, CDR2 SNEGSKA (reference sequence). V trimming: 6 bases; J trimming: 4 bases; junction bases outside the gene matches: 1. This CDR3 region has 13 residues. CDR3: CSAGLAGADTQYF. Here the CDR3 DNA reads TGCAGTGCCGGACTAGCGGGGGCAGATACGCAGTATTTT.

The chain joins TRBV30 to TRBJ2-7; 8 bases agree with TRBD1. This CDR3 comprises 17 residues. V lost 1 base and J lost 5; bases outside the gene matches: 16. Germline CDR1 GTSNPN, CDR2 SVGIG (reference sequence). Here the CDR3 reads CAWSESLGQGSMNEQYF. The CDR3 nucleotides read TGTGCCTGGAGTGAGTCCCTCGGACAGGGATCTATGAACGAGCAGTACTTC. Full variable domain (missing parts from reference TRBV30 and TRBJ2-7): SQTIHQWPATLVQPVGSPLSLECTVEGTSNPNLYWYRQAAGRGLQLLFYSVGIGQISSEVPQNLSASRPQDRQFILSSKKLLLSDSGFYLCAWSESLGQGSMNEQYFGPGTRLTVT.

This rearrangement joins TRBV10-2 to TRBJ1-1; D remains unclear. Germline-derived CDR1 and CDR2 are WSHSY and SAAADI. The CDR3 sequence is 12 residues long. V was shortened by 7 bases and J by 5 bases, with 11 bases between the two germline ends. In nucleotides, the CDR3 is TGCGCCAGCAATGAAGTGGGGACTGAAGCTTTCTTT. Encoded protein: CASNEVGTEAFF.

This clonotype has a handful of counts. This chain connects TRBV28 to TRBJ2-7; 8 bases are a match to TRBD2. The V and J ends lost 6 bases and 2 bases, in that order; junction bases with no gene match: 6. The germline V gene encodes CDR1 MDHEN and CDR2 SYDVKM. This CDR3 has 14 residues. As DNA, the CDR3 is TGTGCCAGCAGAGCCGGGACTAGTCCCTACGAGCAGTACTTC. As protein: CASRAGTSPYEQYF.

The V gene is TRBV6-1, the J gene TRBJ2-2; D tentatively reads TRBD1 or TRBD2 (6 bases each). This CDR3 comprises 15 residues. V was cut by 1 base and J by 4 bases, with 10 bases left in between. Germline V gene sequence: CDR1 MNHNS, CDR2 SASEGT. The DNA of the CDR3 is TGTGCCAGCAGTGAAGTTGGAGGGGGCACCGGGGAGCTGTTTTTT. As protein: CASSEVGGGTGELFF.

This clonotype was picked up a small number of times. The CDR3 DNA is TGTGCCAGCAGCCTGGGACAGCACACAGATACGCAGTATTTT. Protein sequence: CASSLGQHTDTQYF. This chain links TRBV7-3 with TRBJ2-3; 7 nucleotides agree with TRBD1. The germline gives CDR1 SGHTA, CDR2 FQGTGA. This CDR3 comprises 14 residues. V was clipped by 5 bases and J by 2 bases; unmatched bases: 4. The full variable domain, completed using reference TRBV7-3 and TRBJ2-3, is GAGVSQTPSNKVTEKGKYVELRCDPISGHTALYWYRQSLGQGPEFLIYFQGTGAADDSGLPNDRFFAVRPEGSVSTLKIQRTERGDSAVYLCASSLGQHTDTQYFGPGTRLTVL.

The chain combines TRBV9 with TRBJ2-7; 7 nucleotides line up with TRBD1. This CDR3 comprises 13 residues. J was trimmed by 1 base and V by 4 bases; bases with no gene match: 2. Germline CDR1 reads SGDLS; CDR2 reads YYNGEE. In DNA form, the CDR3 reads TGTGCCAGCAGCCTACAGGGGTCCTACGAGCAGTACTTC. This translates into CASSLQGSYEQYF. Using reference TRBV9 and TRBJ2-7 for the parts outside the CDR3, the full variable domain is DSGVTQTPKHLITATGQRVTLRCSPRSGDLSVYWYQQSLDQGLQFLIQYYNGEERAKGNILERFSAQQFPDLHSELNLSSLELGDSALYFCASSLQGSYEQYFGPGTRLTVT.